This T cell receptor (beta chain) was found in a study of beta chain features in type 1 diabetes. Expressed TCRB transcripts were sequenced because the isolated RNA had all been reverse transcribed beforehand. The protocol was immunoSEQ multiplex PCR, while the TCRdb copy is restricted to in-frame clones and leaves out a portion. The repertoire consists of 250,000 to 300,000 clones, with 8% occurring once and the leading ten covering 0.9% to 1.2%. The CDR3 runs 14 residues. V was clipped by 3 bases and J by 8 bases; unmatched bases: 9. Germline assignment: CDR1 KGHSH and CDR2 LQKENI. Populations isolated by sorting all had purity greater than 95%.

The TCR sequence derives from a woman aged 18 to 35 in good health. Sequenced sample: central memory CD4+ T cells from blood. The chain couples TRBV18 to TRBJ1-2; 7 nucleotides agree with TRBD1. CDR3 residues: CASSPQGTGEGYTF. CDR3 nucleotides: TGTGCCAGCTCACCCCAAGGAACAGGGGAAGGCTACACCTTC.